This section outlines one TCR beta chain sequence together with its context. What this receptor recognizes is not known. Qualities for individual bases were not recorded, and no much larger clone is one base off. The sample is drawn from a study of OX40 agonist ivuxolimab in advanced cancers. Describing the broader study: Ivuxolimab was an agonistic, fully human IgG2 monoclonal antibody directed against OX40 (CD134), a costimulatory receptor. Intravenous ivuxolimab was administered to patients every 2 weeks at six dose levels: 0.01, 0.1, 0.3, 1.5, 3 and 10 mg/kg. Of the 50 to 55 dose-escalation patients, hepatocellular carcinoma was present in around 19, melanoma in around 15, renal cell carcinoma in 9 and head and neck cancer in 9. In the dose-escalation cohort, 70% to 85% of patients were male, and the mean age was around 60 years, with a range of roughly 23 to 85. Patients were allowed to have had prior anti-PD-1, anti-PD-L1 or anti-CTLA-4 therapy, and approximately 39% of the dose-escalation patients had been treated with checkpoint inhibitors. Three dose-escalation patients achieved partial responses, one with hepatocellular carcinoma and two with cutaneous melanoma. Peripheral TCRbeta sequencing aimed to test whether ivuxolimab altered TCR sequence diversity and caused clonal T-cell expansion. The paper describes the monotherapy dose-escalation part (N of about 52 patients) of the phase I trial of ivuxolimab. Study-level results and caveats: The antigen specificity of the peripheral T cells that underwent clonal expansion was not determined. At doses of 0.1 to 3.0 mg/kg, clonal expansion of both CD4+ and CD8+ T cells in blood was seen between baseline and week 6. Partial responders in the 0.1-3.0 mg/kg groups had among the lowest normalized peripheral clonal expansion, especially among CD8+ T cells. Low levels of normalized T-cell clonal expansion were also seen in some patients who did not respond. On average, CD8+ T cells showed more expanded clones than CD4+ T cells after ivuxolimab.

To sequence the TCRbeta CDR3 region, genomic DNA was isolated from the sorted cells. TCRbeta CDR3 regions were sequenced using the immunoSEQ Assay. Sourced from immuneACCESS, this table was stored by TCRdb with only in-frame sequences that have V and J called. A share of the clones is absent; for the studies checked, an unresolved V gene accounts for under half, and the remainder has no known explanation. The sample yields some 74,000 clones; roughly 94% were counted once. The ten largest clones capture 8.5% to 10% of the sample. From the cysteine through the phenylalanine, the CDR3 covers 12 amino acids. CDR3 DNA is the only sequence kept; it has 36 bases, read in frame from the first base. Trimming removed 8 bases from V and 2 bases from J, leaving 9 bases between the germline ends. In the germline V gene (reference sequence), CDR1 corresponds to LNHDA and CDR2 to SQIVND. Patients with autoimmune disease history or receiving systemic immunosuppression were excluded from the trial. Peripheral blood for TCR sequencing was collected from all dose cohorts at baseline, on cycle 4 day 1, and on cycle 7 day 1. The samples were taken from a phase I, first-in-human, multicenter, open-label dose-escalation trial of ivuxolimab. Adults with locally advanced or metastatic melanoma, renal cell carcinoma, hepatocellular carcinoma or head and neck squamous cell carcinoma were enrolled in the trial. CD4+ and CD8+ T cells were sorted separately from peripheral blood before TCR sequencing.

Source: CD4+ or CD8+ T cells sorted from blood, taken in a trial of the OX40 agonist ivuxolimab. This receptor was taken from an adult with an advanced solid tumor such as melanoma, head and neck, liver or kidney cancer. The chain was built from TRBV19 and TRBJ2-5; the D gene lacks a confident call. This receptor has the CDR3 CASRASQETQYF. The bases are TGTGCCAGTCGGGCATCTCAAGAGACCCAGTACTTC. The CDR3 plus the reference TRBV19 and TRBJ2-5 genes for the other parts give the full variable domain: DGGITQSPKYLFRKEGQNVTLSCEQNLNHDAMYWYRQDPGQGLRLIYYSQIVNDFQKGDIAEGYSVSREKKESFPLTVTSAQKNPTAFYLCASRASQETQYFGPGTRLLVL.